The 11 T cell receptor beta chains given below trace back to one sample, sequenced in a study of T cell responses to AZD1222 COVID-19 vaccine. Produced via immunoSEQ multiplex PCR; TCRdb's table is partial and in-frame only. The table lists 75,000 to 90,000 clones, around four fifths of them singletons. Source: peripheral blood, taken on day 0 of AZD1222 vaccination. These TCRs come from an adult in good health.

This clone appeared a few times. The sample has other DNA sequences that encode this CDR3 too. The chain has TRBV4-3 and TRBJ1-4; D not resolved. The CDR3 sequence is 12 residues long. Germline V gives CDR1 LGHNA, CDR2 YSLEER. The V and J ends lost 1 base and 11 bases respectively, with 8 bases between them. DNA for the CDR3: TGCGCCAGCAGCCAAGGCGAGGGTAAACTGTTTTTT. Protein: CASSQGEGKLFF.

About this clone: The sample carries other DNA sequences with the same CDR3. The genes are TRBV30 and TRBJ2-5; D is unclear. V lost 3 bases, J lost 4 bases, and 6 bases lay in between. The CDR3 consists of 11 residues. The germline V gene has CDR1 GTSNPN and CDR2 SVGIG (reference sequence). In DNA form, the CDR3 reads TGTGCCTGGAGCTGGGGAGAGACCCAGTACTTC. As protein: CAWSWGETQYF. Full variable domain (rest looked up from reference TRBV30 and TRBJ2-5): SQTIHQWPATLVQPVGSPLSLECTVEGTSNPNLYWYRQAAGRGLQLLFYSVGIGQISSEVPQNLSASRPQDRQFILSSKKLLLSDSGFYLCAWSWGETQYFGPGTRLLVL.

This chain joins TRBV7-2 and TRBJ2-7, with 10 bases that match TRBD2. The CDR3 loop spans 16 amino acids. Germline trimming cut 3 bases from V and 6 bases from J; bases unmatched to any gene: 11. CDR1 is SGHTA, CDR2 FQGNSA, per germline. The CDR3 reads CASSFSGTSEVSEQYF. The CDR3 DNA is TGTGCCAGCAGCTTCTCCGGGACTAGCGAGGTCTCCGAGCAGTACTTC.

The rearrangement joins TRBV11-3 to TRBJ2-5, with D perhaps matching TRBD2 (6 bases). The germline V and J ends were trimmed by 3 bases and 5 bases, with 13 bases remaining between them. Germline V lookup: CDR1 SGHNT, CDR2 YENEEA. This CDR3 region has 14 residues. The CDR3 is CASSFGGSYETQYF. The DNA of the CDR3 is TGTGCCAGCAGCTTTGGAGGGAGCTACGAGACCCAGTACTTC.

CDR3 protein: CASSPLGRNYGYTF. Written as DNA, the CDR3 is TGTGCCAGCAGTCCCCTGGGTCGTAACTATGGCTACACCTTC. The chain links TRBV6-5 to TRBJ1-2; D unclear. The germline V and J ends were trimmed by 5 bases and 1 base, with 11 bases remaining between them. Germline CDR1 and CDR2: MNHEY and SVGAGI. The CDR3 is 14 amino acids.

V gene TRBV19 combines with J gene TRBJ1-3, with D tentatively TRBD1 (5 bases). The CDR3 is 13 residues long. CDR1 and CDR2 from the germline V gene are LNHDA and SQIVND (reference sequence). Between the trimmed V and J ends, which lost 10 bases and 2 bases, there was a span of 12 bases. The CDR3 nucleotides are TGTGCCACCTCAGTGGGGGCTGGAAACACCATATATTTT. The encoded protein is CATSVGAGNTIYF.

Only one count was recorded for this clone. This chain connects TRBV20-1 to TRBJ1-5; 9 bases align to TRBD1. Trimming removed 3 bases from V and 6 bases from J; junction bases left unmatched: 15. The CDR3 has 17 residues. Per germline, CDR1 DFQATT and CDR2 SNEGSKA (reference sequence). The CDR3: CSASTHLGTGSSQPQHF. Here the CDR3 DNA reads TGCAGTGCTAGTACCCACCTGGGGACAGGGTCAAGTCAGCCCCAGCATTTT.

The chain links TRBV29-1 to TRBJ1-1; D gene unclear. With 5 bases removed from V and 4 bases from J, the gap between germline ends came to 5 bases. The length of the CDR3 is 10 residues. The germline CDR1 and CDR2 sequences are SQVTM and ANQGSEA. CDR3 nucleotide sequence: TGCAGCGTTAGGACCACTGAAGCTTTCTTT. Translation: CSVRTTEAFF.

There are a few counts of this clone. CDR3 nucleotide sequence: TGCGCCAGCAGCTTGGCCAGTAGGTCGAGGGGCCGGGATGGCTACACCTTC. Its translation: CASSLASRSRGRDGYTF. V usage is TRBV5-1 and J usage is TRBJ1-2; the D gene is possibly TRBD1 (5 bases). The germline CDR1 and CDR2 sequences are SGHRS and YFSETQ. Trimming shortened V by 0 bases and J by 6 bases, and 21 bases separated the two germline ends. The CDR3 spans 17 residues.

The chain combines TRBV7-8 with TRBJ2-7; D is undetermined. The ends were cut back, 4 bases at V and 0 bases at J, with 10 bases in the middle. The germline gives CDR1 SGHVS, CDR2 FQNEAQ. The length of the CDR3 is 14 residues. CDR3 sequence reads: CASSSRRSSYEQYF. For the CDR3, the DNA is TGTGCCAGCAGCTCGCGACGGAGCTCCTACGAGCAGTACTTC.

CDR3 sequence reads: CASSSHTRLAAPRGYEQYF. The CDR3 DNA reads as TGTGCCAGCAGCTCTCATACACGACTAGCGGCTCCCCGGGGGTACGAGCAGTACTTC. V is TRBV6-8 and J is TRBJ2-7, with TRBD2 matching 9 bases. This CDR3 region has 19 residues. Unmatched junction bases numbered 22, after V lost 6 bases and J lost 4 bases. Germline CDR1 is MNHGY and CDR2 is SAAAGT.